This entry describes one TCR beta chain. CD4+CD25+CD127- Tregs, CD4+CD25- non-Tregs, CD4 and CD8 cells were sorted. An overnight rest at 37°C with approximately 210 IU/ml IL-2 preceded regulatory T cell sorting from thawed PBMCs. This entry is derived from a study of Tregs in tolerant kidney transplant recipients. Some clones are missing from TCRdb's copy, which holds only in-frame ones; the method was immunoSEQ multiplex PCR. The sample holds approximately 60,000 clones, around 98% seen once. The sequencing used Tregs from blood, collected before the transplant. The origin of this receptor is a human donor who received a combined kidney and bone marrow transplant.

The CDR3 region is CASSYRDSPDTQYF. The CDR3 region has the DNA TGTGCCAGCAGTTATCGGGATTCCCCAGATACGCAGTATTTT. The rearrangement uses TRBV6-1 and TRBJ2-3, with D possibly matching TRBD2 (5 bases). Germline V CDR1 and CDR2: MNHNS, SASEGT. This CDR3 has 14 amino acids. The V and J ends lost 5 bases and 4 bases respectively, with 13 bases between them.